Described below is a single T cell receptor (beta chain) sequence and its context. As handled by the study authors: From reference gene primer amplification, estimates of nucleated cell counts were derived. Clones were read by immunoSEQ multiplex PCR, and TCRdb kept only the in-frame ones, dropping some. V and J calls and clone size come straight from that table; D and trimming were deduced from the DNA. The sample has around 100,000 clones, just over 85% seen once. The sample comes from a study of blood T cell repertoires in COVID-19. Study in general: Samples came from the United States, Italy and Spain, spanning acute and convalescent COVID-19. PBMCs, B-cell-depleted T cells, or T cells provided the cDNA or gDNA that made up the material.

The CDR3 is 15 amino acids. Trimming took 4 bases from V and 0 from J; bases not matched to a gene: 6. CDR1 SGHRS and CDR2 YFSETQ come from the germline V gene. The source is a human donor in a cohort sampled during active COVID-19. Specimen: peripheral blood. The chain carries TRBV5-1 and TRBJ1-1; 7 bases align to TRBD1. The CDR3 nucleotides are TGCGCCAGCAGCAAAGGAACAGGGGTGAACACTGAAGCTTTCTTT. This sequence encodes CASSKGTGVNTEAFF. The full variable domain, rest sourced from reference TRBV5-1 and TRBJ1-1, is KAGVTQTPRYLIKTRGQQVTLSCSPISGHRSVSWYQQTPGQGLQFLFEYFSETQRNKGNFPGRFSGRQFSNSRSEMNVSTLELGDSALYLCASSKGTGVNTEAFFGQGTRLTVV.